The clone carrying this TCR beta chain was seen only a few times. Its antigen is currently unknown. This specimen comes from a study of naive and memory T cell subsets. The study, taken as a whole, reports: Over 95% of naive TCR sequences appeared only once after error correction, unlike memory subsets. Naive repertoires, especially CD8, held a few larger clonotypes, possibly memory cells re-expressing CD45RA. The power law exponent of TCR abundance differed between naive and memory cells.

CDR1 and CDR2 (germline): SQVTM, ANQGSEA. The CDR3 runs to 12 residues. Trimming stripped 4 bases from V and 7 bases from J, with 11 bases between. Four subsets defined by CD45RA and CD27 were sorted after CD3, CD4, CD8 and live/dead staining. An equimolar mix of two oligonucleotides served as the beta constant-region primer for TRBC1 and TRBC2. The ligated cDNA underwent four PCR rounds using SP2 and nested alpha and beta constant-region primers. The cDNA 3' end received a ligated single-stranded oligonucleotide carrying the SP2 primer and a 12-nucleotide UMI. TCRdb passed the UMI-ligation and nested PCR reads through MiXCR, listing each CDR3 protein once. There are 150,000 or so distinct CDR3 sequences in the sample; 22% occur only once, and approximately 0.1% lies in the top ten.

The receptor comes from a human donor in good health. Sequenced: naive CD4+ T cells from blood. The gene calls are TRBV29-1 and TRBJ2-1; D is undetermined. The CDR3 bases are TGCAGCGTTGCCCCGGCTTCGAATGAGCAGTTCTTC. It yields the protein CSVAPASNEQFF.